A selection of T cell receptor beta chains follows, all from one sample in a study of shared clonotypes between healthy human individuals. The data were produced by immunoSEQ multiplex PCR, yet TCRdb's version contains in-frame clones alone and is incomplete. The data show roughly 2,300,000 clones, with roughly 92% seen just once and approximately 0.39% held by the top ten. Sequencing was done on a sample of naive CD4+ T cells from PBMCs. The source is a man between 18 and 35 years old in good health. Some clones in this sample may be carry-over from other donors' samples. The CDR3 runs from the conserved cysteine through the conserved F or W. Each record gives: D gene, J gene, V gene, clone size, CDR3 length, CDR3 DNA, CDR3 protein. The D gene is left open where the match is weak. The size of a clone is reported for some rows only, either as once, few or many, or as a class for expanded clones.

D: -; J: TRBJ2-5; V: TRBV28; size: once; length: 11; DNA: TGTGCCAGCTGTAACGAAGGGACCCAGTACTTC; CDR3: CASCNEGTQYF
D: TRBD2; J: TRBJ2-3; V: TRBV7-9; size: -; length: 16; DNA: TGTGCCAGCAGCCCCCGACTAGCGGGAGCGTCAGATACGCAGTATTTT; CDR3: CASSPRLAGASDTQYF
D: -; J: TRBJ2-3; V: TRBV7-9; size: -; length: 13; DNA: TGTGCCAGCAGCTTAGACGGGGGCGATACGCAGTATTTT; CDR3: CASSLDGGDTQYF
D: -; J: TRBJ2-1; V: TRBV19; size: few; length: 14; DNA: TGTGCCAGTAGTCACCTAGCAGCGTACACGGAGCAGTTCTTC; CDR3: CASSHLAAYTEQFF
D: TRBD1; J: TRBJ1-1; V: TRBV9; size: -; length: 13; DNA: TGTGCCAGCAGCTCACAGGGGTACACTGAAGCTTTCTTT; CDR3: CASSSQGYTEAFF
D: TRBD1; J: TRBJ1-5; V: TRBV7-9; size: -; length: 18; DNA: TGTGCCAGCAGCCCTTGGGTAGGGGGCTTGGGCAGCACTCAGCCCCAGCATTTT; CDR3: CASSPWVGGLGSTQPQHF
D: TRBD1; J: TRBJ1-4; V: TRBV27; size: -; length: 14; DNA: TGTGCCAGCAGTACAGGGGCAACTAATGAAAAACTGTTTTTT; CDR3: CASSTGATNEKLFF
D: -; J: TRBJ2-2; V: TRBV2; size: -; length: 13; DNA: TGTGCCAGCAGTGAAATGGGCCCCGGGGAGCTGTTTTTT; CDR3: CASSEMGPGELFF
D: TRBD1; J: TRBJ1-5; V: TRBV6-6; size: -; length: 14; DNA: TGTGCCAGCAGATCCGGACAGGCCAATCAGCCCCAGCATTTT; CDR3: CASRSGQANQPQHF
D: -; J: TRBJ2-7; V: TRBV18; size: -; length: 12; DNA: TGTGCCAGCTCACCGGGTCAGTACGAGCAGTACTTC; CDR3: CASSPGQYEQYF
D: -; J: TRBJ2-1; V: TRBV28; size: -; length: 15; DNA: TGTGCCAGCAGTAGCCGGGACCCTCCCCGGGATGAGCAGTTCTTC; CDR3: CASSSRDPPRDEQFF
D: TRBD1; J: TRBJ2-7; V: TRBV10-3; size: -; length: 14; DNA: TGTGCCAGCGGAACGGGACAGGGATACTACGAGCAGTACTTC; CDR3: CASGTGQGYYEQYF
D: -; J: TRBJ1-1; V: TRBV5-1; size: -; length: 14; DNA: TGCGCCAGCAGCTTTTATCGGAGCGGTCCGGAAGCTTTCTTT; CDR3: CASSFYRSGPEAFF
D: TRBD1; J: TRBJ2-7; V: TRBV18; size: -; length: 21; DNA: TGTGCCAGCTCACGAACCCGGGGTCACGCTATTCGGGACAGGGTGATTGGGGAGCAGTACTTC; CDR3: CASSRTRGHAIRDRVIGEQYF
D: TRBD2; J: TRBJ2-7; V: TRBV11-2; size: -; length: 15; DNA: TGTGCCAGCAGCTTAGAGGGACTAGAGTCGCGCGAGCAGTACTTC; CDR3: CASSLEGLESREQYF
D: TRBD1; J: TRBJ2-7; V: TRBV28; size: -; length: 16; DNA: TGTGCCAGTACCTCCGCGGGCAGGGGGCGCATCAACGAGCAGTACTTC; CDR3: CASTSAGRGRINEQYF
D: TRBD1; J: TRBJ1-5; V: TRBV7-2; size: -; length: 14; DNA: TGTGCCAGCAGGGCAGGGGGCGCGGGTCAGCCCCAGCATTTT; CDR3: CASRAGGAGQPQHF
D: TRBD2; J: TRBJ2-1; V: TRBV9; size: few; length: 15; DNA: TGTGCCAGCAGCGGAGGGGCTAGCGGTTACAATGAGCAGTTCTTC; CDR3: CASSGGASGYNEQFF
D: TRBD1; J: TRBJ1-6; V: TRBV11-2; size: -; length: 15; DNA: TGTGCCAGCAGCTTGGACAGGTTAGGGGCTTCACCCCTCCACTTT; CDR3: CASSLDRLGASPLHF
D: -; J: TRBJ1-5; V: TRBV9; size: -; length: 16; DNA: TGTGCCAGCAGCCTGACTCGGGTGCCTCCCCAGCAGCCCCAGCATTTT; CDR3: CASSLTRVPPQQPQHF
D: -; J: TRBJ1-2; V: TRBV28; size: -; length: 17; DNA: TGTGCCAGCAGTTTATTGTTCGGAGTCCAGGGGAGGGGTGGCTACACCTTC; CDR3: CASSLLFGVQGRGGYTF
D: -; J: TRBJ2-1; V: TRBV2; size: -; length: 13; DNA: TGTGCCAGCAGTCCCATAACCGGCAATGAGCAGTTCTTC; CDR3: CASSPITGNEQFF
D: -; J: TRBJ2-3; V: TRBV5-1; size: -; length: 14; DNA: TGCGCCAGCAGCTTGGGATCGCGGGCAGATACGCAGTATTTT; CDR3: CASSLGSRADTQYF
D: TRBD2; J: TRBJ2-2; V: TRBV5-1; size: -; length: 15; DNA: TGCGCCAGCAGCTGGACTAGCGGGACTACCGGGGAGCTGTTTTTT; CDR3: CASSWTSGTTGELFF
D: TRBD1; J: TRBJ1-1; V: TRBV6-5; size: -; length: 16; DNA: TGTGCCAGCAGTTACAGACCGGGACAGCTGAACACTGAAGCTTTCTTT; CDR3: CASSYRPGQLNTEAFF
D: -; J: TRBJ1-2; V: TRBV28; size: -; length: 13; DNA: TGTGCCAGCAGTGTAGGGCTGAAGGTCGGCTACACCTTC; CDR3: CASSVGLKVGYTF
D: TRBD1; J: TRBJ2-5; V: TRBV15; size: -; length: 17; DNA: TGTGCCACCAGCAGAGATAGGTCCAGGGGGCTAAGGGAGACCCAGTACTTC; CDR3: CATSRDRSRGLRETQYF
D: -; J: TRBJ1-2; V: TRBV28; size: -; length: 13; DNA: TGTGCCAGCAGTTTTACAGGTCGCTATGGCTACACCTTC; CDR3: CASSFTGRYGYTF
D: TRBD1; J: TRBJ1-3; V: TRBV7-3; size: -; length: 15; DNA: TGTGCCAGCAGCCGGGACAGGGGCTCTGGAAACACCATATATTTT; CDR3: CASSRDRGSGNTIYF
D: TRBD2; J: TRBJ2-1; V: TRBV5-1; size: -; length: 14; DNA: TGCGCCAGCAGCACAGTAGCGGGGCCCCTTGAGCAGTTCTTC; CDR3: CASSTVAGPLEQFF
D: -; J: TRBJ1-1; V: TRBV28; size: -; length: 14; DNA: TGTGCCAGCAGTTTTTCGACCGTGAACACTGAAGCTTTCTTT; CDR3: CASSFSTVNTEAFF
D: -; J: TRBJ1-2; V: TRBV11-2; size: -; length: 15; DNA: TGTGCCAGCAGCTTAGATAGGCAGGGATACTATGGCTACACCTTC; CDR3: CASSLDRQGYYGYTF
D: -; J: TRBJ2-5; V: TRBV7-9; size: -; length: 14; DNA: TGTGCCAGCAGCTCCCGGGACACCCAAGAGACCCAGTACTTC; CDR3: CASSSRDTQETQYF
D: -; J: TRBJ2-3; V: TRBV5-4; size: once; length: 16; DNA: TGTGCCAGCAGCGCGGGGCCAGGGCAGACGGTAGATACGCAGTATTTT; CDR3: CASSAGPGQTVDTQYF
D: -; J: TRBJ1-5; V: TRBV5-1; size: -; length: 13; DNA: TGCGCCAGCAGCCTGCTCGTTGGTCAGCCCCAGCATTTT; CDR3: CASSLLVGQPQHF
D: TRBD2; J: TRBJ2-7; V: TRBV6-5; size: -; length: 14; DNA: TGTGCCAGCAGTTGGACTAGGGGTCCCTACGAGCAGTACTTC; CDR3: CASSWTRGPYEQYF
D: -; J: TRBJ1-2; V: TRBV28; size: -; length: 13; DNA: TGTGCCAGCAGCCTGCTTGTGCAGGGGGGCTACACCTTC; CDR3: CASSLLVQGGYTF
D: -; J: TRBJ2-3; V: TRBV2; size: -; length: 15; DNA: TGTGCCAGCAGGAGTCAAAAACAGGGTACAGATACGCAGTATTTT; CDR3: CASRSQKQGTDTQYF
D: TRBD1; J: TRBJ1-3; V: TRBV5-4; size: -; length: 16; DNA: TGTGCCAGCAGCGTGGGACAGGCGAGCTCTGGAAACACCATATATTTT; CDR3: CASSVGQASSGNTIYF
D: -; J: TRBJ2-1; V: TRBV28; size: -; length: 11; DNA: TGTGCCAGCGGTGGGTTTCATGAGCAGTTCTTC; CDR3: CASGGFHEQFF
D: -; J: TRBJ2-7; V: TRBV11-2; size: -; length: 15; DNA: TGTGCCAGCAGCATTGGGAGTAGCGGACTATACGAGCAGTACTTC; CDR3: CASSIGSSGLYEQYF
D: -; J: TRBJ1-1; V: TRBV18; size: few; length: 13; DNA: TGTGCCAGCTCACCACCTGGGGGAGCTGAAGCTTTCTTT; CDR3: CASSPPGGAEAFF
D: TRBD2; J: TRBJ2-1; V: TRBV5-1; size: -; length: 14; DNA: TGCGCCAGCCAAGTAGCGGGAGTCATCAATGAGCAGTTCTTC; CDR3: CASQVAGVINEQFF
D: -; J: TRBJ1-1; V: TRBV15; size: -; length: 14; DNA: TGTGCCACCAGAGAAACACCGCTCAACACTGAAGCTTTCTTT; CDR3: CATRETPLNTEAFF
D: TRBD2; J: TRBJ2-7; V: TRBV19; size: once; length: 17; DNA: TGTGCCAGTAGTATACAAACTAGCGGGAGTATAGCCTACGAGCAGTACTTC; CDR3: CASSIQTSGSIAYEQYF
D: -; J: TRBJ1-2; V: TRBV11-2; size: -; length: 15; DNA: TGTGCCAGCAGGGACTACAGGAAGACTAACTATGGCTACACCTTC; CDR3: CASRDYRKTNYGYTF
D: -; J: TRBJ1-6; V: TRBV7-3; size: -; length: 12; DNA: TGTGCCAGCGGTGAGGCGTTTGGACCCCTCCACTTT; CDR3: CASGEAFGPLHF
D: -; J: TRBJ1-2; V: TRBV30; size: -; length: 13; DNA: TGTGCCTGGAGTGTACGGGGGGGGTTCGGCTACACCTTC; CDR3: CAWSVRGGFGYTF
D: TRBD1; J: TRBJ1-2; V: TRBV18; size: -; length: 14; DNA: TGTGCCAGCTCACCTGGGACAGGGGGAGAGGGCTACACCTTC; CDR3: CASSPGTGGEGYTF
D: TRBD2; J: TRBJ2-1; V: TRBV28; size: -; length: 15; DNA: TGTGCCAGCAGCTCCGGGACTAGCGGGCCCAATCAGCAGTTCTTC; CDR3: CASSSGTSGPNQQFF
D: -; J: TRBJ1-2; V: TRBV5-1; size: -; length: 15; DNA: TGCGCCAGCAGCTCCGGACAGTTGGATAACTATGGCTACACCTTC; CDR3: CASSSGQLDNYGYTF
D: -; J: TRBJ1-2; V: TRBV11-2; size: -; length: 14; DNA: TGTGCCAGCAGCCCCCGCGGAGGGGTAGAGGGCTACACCTTC; CDR3: CASSPRGGVEGYTF
D: -; J: TRBJ1-2; V: TRBV7-2; size: -; length: 12; DNA: TGTGCCAGCAGCTTAGATGGCTATGGCTACACCTTC; CDR3: CASSLDGYGYTF
D: -; J: TRBJ2-7; V: TRBV18; size: -; length: 11; DNA: TGTGCCAGCCTCAACAACGGCGAGCAGTACTTC; CDR3: CASLNNGEQYF
D: -; J: TRBJ2-7; V: TRBV6-5; size: -; length: 13; DNA: TGTGCCACCAGCTTTCGGGAGTCCTACGAGCAGTACTTC; CDR3: CATSFRESYEQYF
D: TRBD1; J: TRBJ1-1; V: TRBV5-1; size: -; length: 15; DNA: TGCGCCAGCAGCTTCTCAGGGGGCCTGAACACTGAAGCTTTCTTT; CDR3: CASSFSGGLNTEAFF
D: -; J: TRBJ2-3; V: TRBV7-2; size: -; length: 14; DNA: TGTGCCAGCAGCTCTGACAGCTACACAGATACGCAGTATTTT; CDR3: CASSSDSYTDTQYF
D: TRBD2; J: TRBJ2-1; V: TRBV28; size: -; length: 17; DNA: TGTGCCAGCAGTTCTACTCTAGCGGGAGGTTTGGACAATGAGCAGTTCTTC; CDR3: CASSSTLAGGLDNEQFF
D: TRBD1; J: TRBJ2-1; V: TRBV7-9; size: -; length: 15; DNA: TGTGCCAGCAGCATTAGAGCCGGGACAGAGAATGAGCAGTTCTTC; CDR3: CASSIRAGTENEQFF
D: -; J: TRBJ2-3; V: TRBV10-3; size: -; length: 16; DNA: TGTGCCATCAGTGTTGGCCCTCTAGTGGGCACAGATACGCAGTATTTT; CDR3: CAISVGPLVGTDTQYF